One and the same sample provided the 21 T cell receptor beta chains below, sequenced in a study of regulatory T cells in long-lasting Graves disease. Stated time point: persistent/refractory GD, antithyroid drugs over 5 years with positive TRAb. From PBMCs, RNA was extracted and then used to make the TCR library. Arm-PCR of CDR3 regions and iRepertoire HTBI primers were used to build TCR beta libraries. Each CDR3 protein gets one entry after TCRdb re-called the multiplex PCR reads with MiXCR. The sample has a few hundred thousand distinct CDR3 sequences; 23% are singletons. This specimen was peripheral blood mononuclear cells (PBMCs), taken when the disease was refractory, from a patient treated with antithyroid drugs. The receptors here all came from a female donor with Graves disease.

In this sample, this clonotype turned up many times. V usage is TRBV2 and J usage is TRBJ2-2, with D possibly matching TRBD1 (6 bases). Germline-derived CDR1 and CDR2 are SNHLY and FYNNEI. The CDR3 covers 14 residues. V lost 8 bases to trimming and J lost 2 bases, with 12 bases between them. The CDR3 sequence is CASRYRANTGELFF. Written as DNA, the CDR3 is TGTGCCAGCCGTTACAGGGCAAACACCGGGGAGCTGTTTTTT.

J is TRBJ1-5 and V is TRBV6-5; D is undetermined. CDR1 and CDR2 (germline): MNHEY, SVGAGI. Trimming shortened V by 3 bases and J by 6 bases, and 6 bases separated the two germline ends. The CDR3 has 12 residues. The CDR3 DNA reads TGTGCCAGCAGTTATGGATCTCAGCCCCAGCATTTT. Its protein product is CASSYGSQPQHF.

This clonotype was seen a handful of times. The rearrangement joins TRBV7-9 to TRBJ1-5; D gene unclear. CDR3 length equals 13 residues. Per germline, CDR1 SEHNR and CDR2 FQNEAQ (reference sequence). V shed 4 bases and J shed 7 bases, with 11 bases lying between them. The CDR3 nucleotides read TGTGCCAGCAGCTCAGAGGGCGGACAGCCCCAGCATTTT. Translating gives CASSSEGGQPQHF.

This clonotype was observed a handful of times. The J gene is TRBJ1-2, the V gene TRBV9, with D hard to call. Trimming took 0 bases from V and 7 from J, leaving 16 bases between them. CDR1 is SGDLS and CDR2 is YYNGEE in the germline V gene. The CDR3 has 15 amino acids. In DNA form, the CDR3 reads TGTGCCAGCAGCGTAGATTGGGCGGTAACGGGTGGCTACACCTTC. Protein: CASSVDWAVTGGYTF.

This clonotype has a count of ten or more. V gene TRBV12-3 or TRBV12-4 combines with J gene TRBJ1-1; 8 bases align to TRBD1. Trimming removed 5 bases from V and 3 bases from J; junction bases left unmatched: 11. The CDR3 has 16 residues. CDR3 residues: CASSPGYLTGDTEAFF. The CDR3 bases are TGTGCCAGCAGTCCTGGTTACTTGACAGGGGACACTGAAGCTTTCTTT.

This chain uses TRBV5-6 with TRBJ1-2, with a tentative D call TRBD1 (5 bases). Germline V CDR1 and CDR2: SGHDT, YYEEEE. CDR3 length: 15 amino acids. Trimming pared 2 bases from V and 0 bases from J, leaving 11 bases between. In nucleotides, the CDR3 is TGTGCCAGCAGCTTAACACAGGTCCCTAACTATGGCTACACCTTC. The encoded protein is CASSLTQVPNYGYTF. The variable domain in full, completed from reference TRBV5-6 and TRBJ1-2, reads DAGVTQSPTHLIKTRGQQVTLRCSPKSGHDTVSWYQQALGQGPQFIFQYYEEEERQRGNFPDRFSGHQFPNYSSELNVNALLLGDSALYLCASSLTQVPNYGYTFGSGTRLTVV.

The gene calls are TRBV10-3 and TRBJ2-1; tentatively, D is TRBD1 or TRBD2 (5 bases each). The CDR3 is made up of 13 amino acids. Germline V gene data show CDR1 as ENHRY and CDR2 as SYGVKD. V lost 3 bases and J lost 7, with 10 bases in between. DNA for the CDR3: TGTGCCATCAGTGATGGGACCATAAATGAGCAGTTCTTC. It encodes CAISDGTINEQFF.

This sequence joins TRBV12-3 or TRBV12-4 and TRBJ2-2; D perhaps matches TRBD2 (5 bases). V was shortened by 1 base and J by 8 bases, with 8 bases between the two germline ends. This CDR3 contains 13 residues. The CDR3 bases are TGTGCCAGCAGTTTAGATGGGGAGGGGGAGCTGTTTTTT. Its translation is CASSLDGEGELFF.

V usage is TRBV5-1 and J usage is TRBJ2-7, with TRBD1 as a possible D gene (6 bases). The CDR3 runs 12 residues. The germline V gene has CDR1 SGHRS and CDR2 YFSETQ. Trimming cost V 6 bases and J 3 bases, with 10 bases left between them. CDR3 sequence: CASTRDNYEQYF. The DNA for the CDR3 is TGCGCCAGCACCCGGGACAACTACGAGCAGTACTTC.

The chain uses TRBV6-1 and TRBJ2-1; 10 bases agree with TRBD2. The CDR3 consists of 14 residues. In germline, CDR1 is MNHNS, CDR2 SASEGT. The junction had 12 bases not matched to a gene; V was cut back by 10 bases and J by 9 bases. The CDR3 sequence is CATTKREGHFEQFF. The DNA of the CDR3 is TGTGCCACTACCAAGCGGGAGGGCCACTTTGAGCAGTTCTTC.

The V call is TRBV2, the J call TRBJ2-1, with TRBD2 as a possible D gene (6 bases). Germline CDR1 and CDR2: SNHLY and FYNNEI. The CDR3 extends over 14 amino acids. The V and J ends lost 6 bases and 3 bases respectively, with 12 bases between them. CDR3 region: CASRNSGYYNEQFF. Written as DNA, the CDR3 is TGTGCCAGCAGAAATAGCGGATACTACAATGAGCAGTTCTTC.

Comment on this clonotype: This may be a read error, as it is one base from a much larger clone. This chain connects TRBV3-1 to TRBJ1-2; possibly TRBD1 for D (6 bases). Germline V lookup: CDR1 LGHDT, CDR2 YNNKEL (reference sequence). The CDR3 totals 16 residues. V was trimmed by 3 bases and J by 10 bases, leaving 24 bases between them. In DNA form, the CDR3 reads TGTGCCAGCAGCCACCTATCAACAACAGGGACGGAGGACTACACCTTC. As protein: CASSHLSTTGTEDYTF.

This clonotype was recorded a few times. This chain links TRBV6-1 with TRBJ1-1; possible D gene TRBD1, 5 bases. The V gene's germline CDR1 is MNHNS and CDR2 SASEGT. The CDR3 sequence is 13 residues long. The germline V and J ends were trimmed by 6 bases and 4 bases, with 12 bases remaining between them. The CDR3: CASRRGVITEAFF. For the CDR3, the DNA is TGTGCCAGCAGACGAGGGGTAATCACTGAAGCTTTCTTT.

Note on this clonotype: A read error may be the cause here, since a much bigger clone is one base away. The chain joins TRBV6-2 or TRBV6-3 to TRBJ2-2; weak D call: TRBD1 (7 bases). Germline CDR1 MNHEY, CDR2 SVGEGT. CDR3 length: 15 residues. Here the CDR3 reads CASGYSEGAYGELFF. In DNA, the CDR3 is TGTGCCAGCGGTTACTCGGAGGGGGCTTACGGGGAGCTGTTTTTT.

The chain couples TRBV5-1 to TRBJ1-4; D perhaps matches TRBD1 (5 bases). V lost 0 bases and J lost 3, with 12 bases in between. The CDR3 is 16 amino acids. Germline loops: CDR1 SGHRS, CDR2 YFSETQ. In DNA form, the CDR3 reads TGCGCCAGCAGCTTGGCCCCAGGGTCGGCTAATGAAAAACTGTTTTTT. Its translation: CASSLAPGSANEKLFF.

This clonotype came up many times. V is TRBV28 and J is TRBJ2-2; maybe TRBD1 (6 bases). The V gene's germline CDR1 is MDHEN and CDR2 SYDVKM. The CDR3 consists of 14 residues. V was cut by 8 bases and J by 7 bases, with 17 bases left in between. The CDR3 is CASQTQQGIGELFF. In nucleotides, the CDR3 is TGTGCCAGCCAAACTCAACAGGGCATCGGGGAGCTGTTTTTT.

The chain links TRBV20-1 to TRBJ1-6; D unclear. Germline V CDR1 and CDR2: DFQATT, SNEGSKA (reference sequence). Trimming took 1 base from V and 10 from J, leaving 14 bases between them. This CDR3 region has 14 residues. In nucleotides, the CDR3 is TGCAGTGCTAGAGCGGCCTCCGGCGGCTCACCCCTCCACTTT. Encoded protein: CSARAASGGSPLHF.

The chain uses TRBV19 and TRBJ1-1; no clear D gene. CDR3 length: 12 amino acids. V was cut by 6 bases and J by 1 base, with 6 bases left in between. Germline assignment: CDR1 LNHDA and CDR2 SQIVND (reference sequence). As DNA, the CDR3 is TGTGCCAGTAGGAGCGGGAACACTGAAGCTTTCTTT. Translation: CASRSGNTEAFF.

This clonotype occurred a few times. The chain recombines TRBV20-1 with TRBJ1-3; no reliable D call. This CDR3 has 16 amino acids. The V gene lost 0 bases and the J gene lost 0 bases, with 12 bases spanning the gap. Germline V lookup: CDR1 DFQATT, CDR2 SNEGSKA (reference sequence). In DNA, the CDR3 is TGCAGTGCTAGAGACCTCGGGCACCTCTCTGGAAACACCATATATTTT. This translates into CSARDLGHLSGNTIYF.

For the CDR3, the DNA is TGTGCCAGCAGCGCGGACGGGAGCTCCTACGAGCAGTACTTC. Amino acid sequence: CASSADGSSYEQYF. The chain employs TRBV9 and TRBJ2-7, with D perhaps TRBD2 (6 bases). Per the germline V gene, CDR1 is SGDLS and CDR2 is YYNGEE. CDR3 size: 14 residues. Trimming took 3 bases from V and 0 from J, leaving 10 bases between them.

This clonotype came up many times. The chain carries TRBV29-1 and TRBJ2-7; 9 positions agree with TRBD2. The J segment lost 6 bases and the V segment lost 6 bases, leaving 18 bases of the junction unmatched. The length of the CDR3 is 16 residues. In germline, CDR1 is SQVTM, CDR2 ANQGSEA. DNA of the CDR3: TGCAGCGTACGTCCTAGCGGGGCTGCCGGAGCGTCCGAGCAGTACTTC. It yields the protein CSVRPSGAAGASEQYF.